This T cell receptor (beta chain) was recovered during a study of neoadjuvant anti-PD-1 for oral cavity cancer. Study at large: Patients mostly received three to four biweekly nivolumab doses at 3 mg/kg before surgery. Non-progressing patients received a fourth nivolumab dose near day 43, then surgery on days 50-56. Study-level points and caveats: Pretreatment Treg/Th17 ratio correlated inversely with post-treatment tumor clonality.

With regard to this clone: Its target is not known.

Clones were sequenced by immunoSEQ multiplex PCR, and TCRdb holds only the in-frame ones, with some missing. The data hold 15,000 or so clones, with over 65% observed a single time. Blood cells were analyzed directly, without culture or expansion. V gave up 7 bases and J gave up 4 bases, with 16 bases separating them. Germline V gives CDR1 SNHLY, CDR2 FYNNEI. The CDR3 length is 14 residues. Here the sequenced sample was PBMCs, taken before nivolumab (anti-PD-1) treatment. V usage is TRBV2 and J usage is TRBJ1-2, with D tentatively TRBD1 (5 bases). The TCR was taken from a person aged 40 to 85 with oral cavity squamous cell carcinoma. CDR3 sequence reads: CASNLGPEPYGYTF. The CDR3 coding sequence is TGTGCCAGCAATTTGGGGCCGGAGCCCTATGGCTACACCTTC.